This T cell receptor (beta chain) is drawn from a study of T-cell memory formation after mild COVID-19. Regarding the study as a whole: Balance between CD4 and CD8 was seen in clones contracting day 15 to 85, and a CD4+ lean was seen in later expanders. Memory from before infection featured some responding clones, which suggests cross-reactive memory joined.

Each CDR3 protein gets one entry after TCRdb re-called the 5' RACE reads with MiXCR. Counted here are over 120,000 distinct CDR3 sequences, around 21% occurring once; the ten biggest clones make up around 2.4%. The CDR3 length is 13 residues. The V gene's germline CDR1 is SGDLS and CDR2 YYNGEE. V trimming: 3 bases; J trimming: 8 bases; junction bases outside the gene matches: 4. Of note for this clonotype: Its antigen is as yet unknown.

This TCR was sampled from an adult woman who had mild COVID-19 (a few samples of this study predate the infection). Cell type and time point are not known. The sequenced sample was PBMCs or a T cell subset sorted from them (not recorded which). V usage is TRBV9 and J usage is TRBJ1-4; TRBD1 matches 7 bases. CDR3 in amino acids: CASSAQQGEKLFF. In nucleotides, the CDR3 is TGTGCCAGCAGCGCCCAACAGGGGGAAAAACTGTTTTTT.